This T cell receptor beta chain was identified in a study of T cell responses to AZD1222 COVID-19 vaccine. CDR1 and CDR2 (germline): MGHRA, YSYEKL. V trimming: 0 bases; J trimming: 1 base; junction bases outside the gene matches: 6. The length of the CDR3 is 16 residues. Libraries were prepared by immunoSEQ multiplex PCR; TCRdb keeps only in-frame clonotypes and omits some of them. The sample consists of 130,000 or so clones, over 75% of them appearing once. Sequenced material: peripheral blood, taken on day 0 of AZD1222 vaccination. This TCR derives from an adult in good health. V gene TRBV4-1 combines with J gene TRBJ2-7; TRBD1 matches 7 bases. The CDR3 bases are TGCGCCAGCAGCCAAGATTCCAGGGGGTGGTCCTACGAGCAGTACTTC. This encodes CASSQDSRGWSYEQYF.